This TCR beta chain came from a study of vaccination effects on CD4 cells after COVID-19 (dated by TCRdb to 2022 to 2024). About the investigation overall: Participants received two doses of either the BNT162b2 or the mRNA-1273 mRNA SARS-CoV-2 vaccine. Pre-vaccine samples were drawn from a couple of convalescent patients 16 days and one week before the first dose, at 142 and 148 days after COVID-19 diagnosis. SARS-CoV-2 spike-specific CD4+ TCR repertoires from before and after mRNA vaccination were compared in COVID-19 convalescent patients and in infection-naive vaccine recipients. Altogether, some 11 COVID-19 convalescent patients and several SARS-CoV-2-naive healthy vaccine recipients made up the full study. In the study, cultures from other donors were sequenced using the Oncomine TCR Beta short-read assay on an Illumina iSeq 100. Beyond this particular receptor, the publication reports: At late post-vaccination timepoints, both infection-induced and vaccine-induced clones showed marked clonal contraction, consistent with waning T cell responses. The study was limited by a small number of convalescent patients, and early post-infection timepoints were lacking. For convalescent patients, new clones induced by the vaccine made up most of the post-vaccine spike-reactive repertoire, and these new clones were largely distinct from the clones induced by infection.

At the junction V is shortened by 0 bases and J by 4 bases; bases outside the gene matches: 7. Its CDR3 holds 17 amino acids, cysteine through phenylalanine. Only CDR3 DNA remains: 51 bases, in frame from the first base. Taken from the germline V gene, the CDR1 and CDR2 loops are SGDLS and YYNGEE. Library preparation employed the immunoSEQ multiplex PCR assay. DNA from the CD4+ T cells that had been cultured and isolated underwent TCR beta CDR3 sequencing. Regarding the original processing steps: Non-productive TCR sequences were discarded, and reads were trimmed to the CDR3 region, with only CDR3s of 7 or more amino acids retained. The MANAFEST web app was used to identify antigen-specific clonotypes by comparing expansion in peptide wells with expansion in reference cultures. Positive clones required FDR<0.05 expansion versus reference and all other wells, odds ratio above 5, and frequency above 0.1% in two replicate wells. Cross-reactive clonotypes were defined as significantly expanded in SARS-CoV-2 spike wells and in at least one common cold coronavirus spike condition. CDR3 similarity was assessed by Levenshtein distance using the stringdist R package, and unrooted trees were constructed with ape in R 3.6.1. TCRdb stores this immuneACCESS table with in-frame sequences only. Part of the clones is absent; in the studies checked, under half of the shortfall reflects unresolved V genes, and no reason is known for the rest. Clonal size and the V and J genes are those of that table, whereas D and trimming came from the DNA. For this sample there are approximately 30,000 clones; approximately 70% appear just once. Less than 35% of the sample is taken by the ten largest.

On this clone: No cognate antigen has been identified for it. Base qualities are missing; no much larger clone stands one base away.

The ViraFEST assay stimulated PBMC with viral peptide pools and then used TCR sequencing to identify antigen-specific CD4+ T cell clonotypes by expansion. After roughly 11 days of culture, CD4+ T cells were isolated with the EasySep CD4+ T cell isolation kit. PCR-confirmed SARS-CoV-2 infection had occurred in convalescent patients between March and December 2020, before the Alpha, Beta and Delta variants emerged in the United States. Each well held some 1.9 million PBMC cultured in IMDM containing approximately 5% human AB serum, about 10 IU/ml IL-2 and gentamicin, along with approximately 10 ug/ml peptides. On days 3 and 7, half of the culture medium was replaced with fresh IL-2-containing medium. Each peptide stimulation condition was cultured in triplicate wells unless otherwise noted. PBMC were separated from whole blood using Ficoll-Paque Plus gradient centrifugation and were then either cryopreserved at -140C or used fresh. The QIAamp micro DNA kit was used to extract genomic DNA from the cultured CD4+ T cells.

This TCR was recovered from a human donor who had a prior SARS-CoV-2 infection. The sample here was CD4+ T cells from PBMCs cultured with a peptide pool, taken before COVID-19 vaccination. The rearrangement combines TRBV9 with TRBJ1-2; 12 bases in between match TRBD1. This receptor has the CDR3 CASSVGGQGATFYGYTF. The nucleotides read TGTGCCAGCAGCGTAGGGGGACAGGGGGCGACATTCTATGGCTACACCTTC.